A single sample is the source of the 2 T cell receptor beta chains below, sequenced in a study of blood T cell repertoires in COVID-19. Produced via immunoSEQ multiplex PCR; TCRdb's table is partial and in-frame only. The sample lists fewer than 250,000 clones; 70% to 90% were seen once. Sequencing input: peripheral blood. The origin of the receptors is a woman between 45 and 65 years old with active or convalescent COVID-19.

The rearrangement uses TRBV18 and TRBJ2-3, with TRBD2 identical over 12 bases. CDR3 length: 14 amino acids. V trimming: 3 bases; J trimming: 6 bases; junction bases outside the gene matches: 1. The V gene's germline CDR1 is KGHSH and CDR2 LQKENI. Here the CDR3 reads CASSPGLAGDTQYF. As DNA, the CDR3 is TGTGCCAGCTCACCGGGACTAGCGGGTGATACGCAGTATTTT.

V is TRBV19 and J is TRBJ2-5, with 7 bases fitting TRBD2. Germline V lookup: CDR1 LNHDA, CDR2 SQIVND (reference sequence). V lost 4 bases and J lost 5; bases outside the gene matches: 7. The CDR3 covers 14 residues. This CDR3 reads CASSTILGRETQYF. The CDR3 DNA reads as TGTGCCAGTAGTACCATCCTCGGGAGGGAGACCCAGTACTTC. Supplemented by reference TRBV19 and TRBJ2-5, the full variable domain reads DGGITQSPKYLFRKEGQNVTLSCEQNLNHDAMYWYRQDPGQGLRLIYYSQIVNDFQKGDIAEGYSVSREKKESFPLTVTSAQKNPTAFYLCASSTILGRETQYFGPGTRLLVL.